The rows below give T cell receptor beta chains drawn from one sample of a study of blood T cell repertoires in COVID-19. TCRdb keeps only in-frame clones here, not all; method: immunoSEQ multiplex PCR. The sample comprises about 130,000 clones, roughly 86% of which are singletons, and about 3.6% rests with the top ten. The sequencing input was peripheral blood. Receptors were obtained from a woman aged 55-70 years with acute or convalescent COVID-19. CDR3s include the opening cysteine and the closing phenylalanine or tryptophan. The D gene is left open where the match is weak. The size of a clone is reported for some rows only, either as once, few or many, or as a class for expanded clones.

D gene	V gene	J gene	clone size	CDR3 DNA	CDR3 protein
.	TRBV5-1	TRBJ2-1	.	TGCGCCAGCAGCCCTTTAGCGGAAAAGAGCCCTGAGCAGTTCTTC	CASSPLAEKSPEQFF
TRBD1	TRBV6-6	TRBJ1-2	.	TGTGCCAGCAGTCCCGGGACAGGCATTTATGGCTACACCTTC	CASSPGTGIYGYTF
.	TRBV28	TRBJ1-2	.	TGTGCCAGCAGTACTCCAGGGTATGGCTACACCTTC	CASSTPGYGYTF
.	TRBV11-3	TRBJ1-4	.	TGTGCCAGCAGCCCTCCGGGTGAAAAACTGTTTTTT	CASSPPGEKLFF
.	TRBV20-1	TRBJ2-7	.	TGCAGTGCAAGTGGCCTTGGGGTAGCGCACGAGCAGTACTTC	CSASGLGVAHEQYF
TRBD1	TRBV7-2	TRBJ1-2	.	TGTGCCAGCAGCCCCCGGGACAGGACTAACTATGGCTACACCTTC	CASSPRDRTNYGYTF
.	TRBV5-1	TRBJ2-7	.	TGCGCCAGCAGCTTATCGACAGGATCCTACGAGCAGTACTTC	CASSLSTGSYEQYF
.	TRBV5-8	TRBJ1-5	.	TGTGCCAGCACCCCCGAGGGCGGGATCGTGGCCCAGCATTTT	CASTPEGGIVAQHF
.	TRBV5-1	TRBJ1-5	.	TGCGCCAGCAGCTTAGTGGGGGAGGATCAGCCCCAGCATTTT	CASSLVGEDQPQHF
.	TRBV28	TRBJ2-4	.	TGTGCCAGCAGTTCGACAGTACCTAGGCACTTTCAGTACTTC	CASSSTVPRHFQYF
.	TRBV19	TRBJ1-2	.	TGTGCCAGTAGTATCCCCTTTCCCTATGGCTACACCTTC	CASSIPFPYGYTF
.	TRBV19	TRBJ2-2	.	TGTGCCAGCGGGGTTGGGACCGGGGAGCTGTTTTTT	CASGVGTGELFF
.	TRBV19	TRBJ2-2	.	TGTGCCAGTAGCCTCGCGGGACAGCCCACCGGGGAGCTGTTTTTT	CASSLAGQPTGELFF
TRBD2	TRBV12-3/TRBV12-4	TRBJ2-1	.	TGTGCCAGCAGGAAGAAGCGGGAGAGGGAGCAGTTCTTC	CASRKKREREQFF
.	TRBV2	TRBJ2-1	once	TGTGCCAGCAGCCCCGTAGCGGATCCCTACAATGAGCAGTTCTTC	CASSPVADPYNEQFF
TRBD2	TRBV28	TRBJ2-2	.	TGTGCCAGCACCCCTCGACTAGCGGCGAACGGGGAGCTGTTTTTT	CASTPRLAANGELFF
.	TRBV7-8	TRBJ1-1	.	TGTGCCAGCAGCTTACGGTCGAACACTGAAGCTTTCTTT	CASSLRSNTEAFF
.	TRBV11-2	TRBJ2-1	.	TGTGCCAGCAGCTATGGACTCCCTGGCTCCTACAATGAGCAGTTCTTC	CASSYGLPGSYNEQFF
.	TRBV6-6	TRBJ2-3	.	TGTGCCAGCAGTTACCATACAGATACGCAGTATTTT	CASSYHTDTQYF
TRBD2	TRBV7-3	TRBJ2-1	.	TGTGCCAGCAGCTTATTAGCGGGGTACAATGAGCAGTTCTTC	CASSLLAGYNEQFF
.	TRBV5-1	TRBJ1-3	.	TGCGCCAGCCACGATGGGGGCGCTGGAAACACCATATATTTT	CASHDGGAGNTIYF
.	TRBV7-2	TRBJ1-2	.	TGTGCCAGCAGCCCCAGGGGCATCGGCACCTTC	CASSPRGIGTF
.	TRBV19	TRBJ1-5	.	TGTGCCAGTAGTATACTTCCCTTGATGGGCACGGGCAATCAGCCCCAGCATTTT	CASSILPLMGTGNQPQHF
.	TRBV18	TRBJ1-1	.	TGTGCCAGCTCACTTACGGGAGAGACTGAAGCTTTCTTT	CASSLTGETEAFF
.	TRBV5-1	TRBJ1-2	.	TGCGCCAGCAGCTATTCCCGACAGGCTAACTATGGCTACACCTTC	CASSYSRQANYGYTF
TRBD1	TRBV19	TRBJ1-5	.	TGTGCCAGTAGTATTTCGGGAACAGGGGAATTTCAGCCCCAGCATTTT	CASSISGTGEFQPQHF
.	TRBV14	TRBJ1-2	.	TGTGCCAGCAGCCAGGGCTGGGGCGGCCTCGACTATGGCTACACCTTC	CASSQGWGGLDYGYTF
.	TRBV5-1	TRBJ2-3	.	TGCGCCAGCAGCTTGGGGGGACTCTCGGCTAGCACAGATACGCAGTATTTT	CASSLGGLSASTDTQYF
.	TRBV18	TRBJ2-7	.	TGTGCCAGCTCACGCCAGGGGGGCTACGAGCAGTACTTC	CASSRQGGYEQYF
.	TRBV29-1	TRBJ2-3	.	TGCAGCGTTGTCCCCACCTTAAGAGCAGATACGCAGTATTTT	CSVVPTLRADTQYF
TRBD2	TRBV3-1/TRBV3-2	TRBJ2-5	.	TGTGCCAGCAGCCCCGGACTAGCGGGAGGGCAAGAGACCCAGTACTTC	CASSPGLAGGQETQYF
TRBD2	TRBV28	TRBJ2-7	.	TGTGCCAGCAGGCCTTCGGGAGGAACCTACGAGCAGTACTTC	CASRPSGGTYEQYF
TRBD1	TRBV5-1	TRBJ1-2	.	TGCGCCAGCAGCGGACAGGTGAAGTATGGCTACACCTTC	CASSGQVKYGYTF
.	TRBV28	TRBJ2-1	.	TGTGCCAGCAGTTTAGGAAGCGCCTCCTACAATGAGCAGTTCTTC	CASSLGSASYNEQFF
TRBD1	TRBV30	TRBJ1-2	.	TGTGCCCTTTCGGACAGGGCGAATGGCTACACCTTC	CALSDRANGYTF
TRBD2	TRBV6-5	TRBJ2-7	.	TGTGCCAGCAGTCGGACTAGCGGGAGTAACTACGAGCAGTACTTC	CASSRTSGSNYEQYF
.	TRBV6-5	TRBJ2-1	.	TGTGCCAGCAGTTACCACGGGAGCTCCTACAATGAGCAGTTCTTC	CASSYHGSSYNEQFF
TRBD1	TRBV6-1	TRBJ1-5	.	TGTGCCAGCAGTGAATGGCGGCCAGGGGGTATTAGCAATCAGCCCCAGCATTTT	CASSEWRPGGISNQPQHF
.	TRBV7-3	TRBJ1-2	.	TGTGCCAGCAGCTTAAGCCCGGGACTAAGTGGCTACACCTTC	CASSLSPGLSGYTF
.	TRBV18	TRBJ2-3	.	TGTGCCAGCTCACCAAGAACAGGGATGACAGATACGCAGTATTTT	CASSPRTGMTDTQYF
TRBD2	TRBV19	TRBJ2-3	once	TGTGCCAGTACTCGAAAAATAGCGGGAGTAGGGGCAGATACGCAGTATTTT	CASTRKIAGVGADTQYF
.	TRBV15	TRBJ1-1	.	TGTGCCACCAGCAGAGAGATCTCTATTAACACTGAAGCTTTCTTT	CATSREISINTEAFF
TRBD2	TRBV25-1	TRBJ2-5	.	TGTGCCAGCAGTGAATCCGGAAAGACTAGCGTCCAAGAGACCCAGTACTTC	CASSESGKTSVQETQYF
.	TRBV5-1	TRBJ2-3	once	TGCGCCAGCAGCTTGTACCGGGAGCCTAAGGCAGCGCAGTATTTT	CASSLYREPKAAQYF
.	TRBV6-1	TRBJ2-2	.	TGTGCCAGCAGTGAAGCTCTCGGGTTCGGGGAGCTGTTTTTT	CASSEALGFGELFF
TRBD1	TRBV5-1	TRBJ1-4	few	TGCGCCAGCAGCTGGGCCGGGACAGGAGGGGAAAAACTGTTTTTT	CASSWAGTGGEKLFF
.	TRBV2	TRBJ1-2	.	TGTGCCAGCATTTCTCAGGGGAGCTATGGCTACACCTTC	CASISQGSYGYTF
TRBD2	TRBV29-1	TRBJ2-1	.	TGCAGCGTGGGACTAGCGGGAGGCTCCTACAATGAGCAGTTCTTC	CSVGLAGGSYNEQFF
TRBD1	TRBV19	TRBJ1-2	.	TGTGCCAGCCGGGACAGGGGGGTCGATGGCTACACCTTC	CASRDRGVDGYTF
TRBD2	TRBV3-1/TRBV3-2	TRBJ2-3	.	TGTGCCAGCAGCCAAGGACTAGCGGGAGTGGTTGACACAGATACGCAGTATTTT	CASSQGLAGVVDTDTQYF
.	TRBV19	TRBJ2-1	.	TGTGCCAGTAGTACCCGTGGTTCCGGCTACAATGAGCAGTTCTTC	CASSTRGSGYNEQFF
.	TRBV18	TRBJ1-5	.	TGTGCCAGCTCACCGGTTGAGGGCAATCAGCCCCAGCATTTT	CASSPVEGNQPQHF
.	TRBV4-2	TRBJ1-5	.	TGTGCCAGCAGCCAAGAACAGCACAATCAGCCCCAGCATTTT	CASSQEQHNQPQHF
.	TRBV10-3	TRBJ2-5	.	TGTGCCATCAGTCCGGGACAAGAGACCCAGTACTTC	CAISPGQETQYF